These 8 T cell receptor beta chains were all obtained from the same sample, sequenced in a study of T cells after somatic rescue of genetic block. Method: immunoSEQ multiplex PCR; TCRdb's copy keeps in-frame clones and lacks some. The data hold roughly 65,000 clones, with just under 95% observed a single time. Material: peripheral blood mononuclear cells (PBMCs). The receptors here all came from a man between 40 and 49 years old.

The V gene is TRBV28, the J gene TRBJ2-5; TRBD2 might be the D (6 bases). Germline V gives CDR1 MDHEN, CDR2 SYDVKM. This CDR3 spans 15 amino acids. The germline V and J ends were trimmed by 2 bases and 2 bases, with 12 bases remaining between them. CDR3 residues: CASSLEGLRQETQYF. Written as DNA, the CDR3 is TGTGCCAGCAGTTTAGAGGGACTCCGACAAGAGACCCAGTACTTC.

The chain links TRBV6-6 to TRBJ1-1; D is perhaps TRBD1 (6 bases). Between the trimmed V and J ends, which lost 5 bases and 0 bases, there was a span of 13 bases. The germline V gene encodes CDR1 MNHNY and CDR2 SVGAGI (reference sequence). This CDR3 is 15 amino acids long. CDR3 region: CASSTLDSLNTEAFF. Written as DNA, the CDR3 is TGTGCCAGCAGTACATTGGACAGTTTGAACACTGAAGCTTTCTTT.

The chain employs TRBV6-6 and TRBJ1-1; D not certain. Deletions cut 5 bases from V and 5 bases from J, with 9 bases between. The CDR3 is made up of 12 amino acids. Germline V lookup: CDR1 MNHNY, CDR2 SVGAGI (reference sequence). Here the CDR3 DNA reads TGTGCCAGCAGTCCTGACCGAACTGAAGCTTTCTTT. This sequence encodes CASSPDRTEAFF.

V gene TRBV19 combines with J gene TRBJ2-1; 7 nucleotides match TRBD1. Germline V gene sequence: CDR1 LNHDA, CDR2 SQIVND (reference sequence). This CDR3 spans 14 amino acids. Unmatched junction bases numbered 6, after V lost 5 bases and J lost 5 bases. The CDR3 loop reads CASSERGRNNEQFF. CDR3 DNA sequence: TGTGCCAGTAGTGAGAGGGGGCGAAACAATGAGCAGTTCTTC.

CDR3 sequence reads: CASSPGGKSYNEQFF. CDR3 coding DNA: TGTGCCAGCAGCCCGGGGGGGAAGTCTTACAATGAGCAGTTCTTC. The rearrangement uses TRBV9 and TRBJ2-1; TRBD2 matches 8 bases. Germline V gene lookup returns CDR1 SGDLS and CDR2 YYNGEE. The CDR3 sequence is 15 residues long. Trimming cost V 4 bases and J 4 bases; bases outside gene matches: 7.

This clone was counted a single time. V and J are TRBV27 and TRBJ2-5; D remains unclear. Germline CDR1 and CDR2: MNHEY and SMNVEV (reference sequence). The CDR3 runs 13 residues. Trimming shortened V by 3 bases and J by 2 bases, and 7 bases separated the two germline ends. CDR3 in DNA: TGTGCCAGCAGTTTTTTAGGTCAAGAGACCCAGTACTTC. It is translated as CASSFLGQETQYF.

The rearrangement uses TRBV2 and TRBJ2-2; D not certain. Germline CDR1 and CDR2: SNHLY and FYNNEI. The CDR3 length is 13 residues. Trimming took 6 bases from V and 1 from J, leaving 6 bases between them. The chain's CDR3 is CASRVVNTGELFF. CDR3 sequence (DNA): TGTGCCAGCAGGGTCGTGAACACCGGGGAGCTGTTTTTT.

V and J are TRBV6-1 and TRBJ1-5, with D unclear. The CDR3 has 14 amino acids. The germline V gene encodes CDR1 MNHNS and CDR2 SASEGT. V lost 1 base and J 5 bases, leaving 9 bases between the germline ends. This CDR3 is CASSEGPNYQPQHF. CDR3 coding DNA: TGTGCCAGCAGTGAAGGACCGAATTATCAGCCCCAGCATTTT.